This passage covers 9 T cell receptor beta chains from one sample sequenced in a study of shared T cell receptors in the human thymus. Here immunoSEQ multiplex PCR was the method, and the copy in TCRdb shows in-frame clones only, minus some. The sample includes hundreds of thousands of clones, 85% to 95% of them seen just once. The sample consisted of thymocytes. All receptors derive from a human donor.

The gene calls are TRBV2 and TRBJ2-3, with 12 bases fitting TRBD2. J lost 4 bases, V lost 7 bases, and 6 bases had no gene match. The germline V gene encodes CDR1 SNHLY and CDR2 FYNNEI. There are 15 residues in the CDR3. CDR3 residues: CASKRTSGKPDTQYF. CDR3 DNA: TGTGCCAGCAAACGGACTAGCGGGAAGCCAGATACGCAGTATTTT.

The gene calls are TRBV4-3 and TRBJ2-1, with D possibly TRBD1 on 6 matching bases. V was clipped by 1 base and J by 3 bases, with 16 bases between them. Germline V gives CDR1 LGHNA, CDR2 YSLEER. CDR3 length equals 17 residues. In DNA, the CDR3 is TGCGCCAGCAGCCAAGGGGGGCGGCAGAAACTCTACAATGAGCAGTTCTTC. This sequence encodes CASSQGGRQKLYNEQFF.

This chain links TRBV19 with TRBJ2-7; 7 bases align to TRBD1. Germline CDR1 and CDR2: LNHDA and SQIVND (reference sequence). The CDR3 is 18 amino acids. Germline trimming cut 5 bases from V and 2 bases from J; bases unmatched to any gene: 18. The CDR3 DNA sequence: TGTGCCAGTAGTTCTACCGCATCCGGGACAGTGACTACCTACGAGCAGTACTTC. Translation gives CASSSTASGTVTTYEQYF.

The CDR3 DNA follows: TGTGCCACCAGCAGAGATGGAAAGTCCACAGATACGCAGTATTTT. It translates to CATSRDGKSTDTQYF. The chain combines TRBV15 with TRBJ2-3; D is ambiguous. CDR1 is LNHNV and CDR2 is YYDKDF in the germline V gene (reference sequence). With 0 bases removed from V and 2 bases from J, the gap between germline ends came to 9 bases. The CDR3 sequence is 15 residues long.

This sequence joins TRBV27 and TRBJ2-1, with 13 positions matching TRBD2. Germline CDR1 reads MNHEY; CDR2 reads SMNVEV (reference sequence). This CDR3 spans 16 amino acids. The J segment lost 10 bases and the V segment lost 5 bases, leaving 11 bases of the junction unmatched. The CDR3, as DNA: TGTGCCAGCAGTGCAGACGGACTAGCGGGAGTCGGGGAGCAGTTCTTC. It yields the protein CASSADGLAGVGEQFF.

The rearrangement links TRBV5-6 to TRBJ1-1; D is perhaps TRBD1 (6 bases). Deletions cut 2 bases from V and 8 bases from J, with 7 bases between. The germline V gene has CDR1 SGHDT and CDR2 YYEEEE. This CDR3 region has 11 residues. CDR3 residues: CASSLTGEAFF. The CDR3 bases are TGTGCCAGCAGCTTAACAGGGGAAGCTTTCTTT.

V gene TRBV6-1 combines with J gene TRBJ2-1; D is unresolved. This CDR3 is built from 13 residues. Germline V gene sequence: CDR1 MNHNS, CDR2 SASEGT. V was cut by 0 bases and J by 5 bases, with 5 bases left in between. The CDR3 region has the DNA TGTGCCAGCAGTGAAGCTAGTCACAATGAGCAGTTCTTC. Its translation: CASSEASHNEQFF.

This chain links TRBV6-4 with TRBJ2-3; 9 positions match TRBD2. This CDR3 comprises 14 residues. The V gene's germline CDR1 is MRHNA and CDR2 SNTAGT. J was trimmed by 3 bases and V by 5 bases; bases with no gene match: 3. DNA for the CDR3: TGTGCCAGCAGTCAGCGGGAGGCGACAGATACGCAGTATTTT. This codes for CASSQREATDTQYF.

Here the CDR3 reads CASSLDDDRDKFF. The CDR3 nucleotides read TGTGCCAGCAGCTTGGACGACGACAGGGATAAGTTCTTC. The genes are TRBV27 and TRBJ2-1; the match to TRBD1 covers 7 bases. The length of the CDR3 is 13 residues. With 6 bases clipped from V and 14 bases from J, the junction kept 13 bases outside the gene matches. Germline V gene sequence: CDR1 MNHEY, CDR2 SMNVEV (reference sequence).